This record concerns one T cell receptor (beta chain) sequence. This same CDR3 is encoded by further DNA sequences in the sample. These data originate in a study of blood T cell repertoires in COVID-19. This table comes from immunoSEQ multiplex PCR, and its TCRdb copy is limited to in-frame clones, with some not included. The sample includes roughly 140,000 clones, around 80% of them seen just once. This CDR3 spans 14 amino acids. Germline CDR1 and CDR2: SNHLY and FYNNEI. V was shortened by 4 bases and J by 4 bases, with 8 bases between the two germline ends. The chain recombines TRBV2 with TRBJ1-6, with TRBD1 as a possible D gene (5 bases). Specimen: PBMCs or T cells enriched from blood (not recorded which). This clonotype originated in a woman aged 18-29 years who had been exposed to COVID-19. The CDR3 DNA reads as TGTGCCAGCAGTGGACAGTCTTATAATTCACCCCTCCACTTT. Its protein product is CASSGQSYNSPLHF.